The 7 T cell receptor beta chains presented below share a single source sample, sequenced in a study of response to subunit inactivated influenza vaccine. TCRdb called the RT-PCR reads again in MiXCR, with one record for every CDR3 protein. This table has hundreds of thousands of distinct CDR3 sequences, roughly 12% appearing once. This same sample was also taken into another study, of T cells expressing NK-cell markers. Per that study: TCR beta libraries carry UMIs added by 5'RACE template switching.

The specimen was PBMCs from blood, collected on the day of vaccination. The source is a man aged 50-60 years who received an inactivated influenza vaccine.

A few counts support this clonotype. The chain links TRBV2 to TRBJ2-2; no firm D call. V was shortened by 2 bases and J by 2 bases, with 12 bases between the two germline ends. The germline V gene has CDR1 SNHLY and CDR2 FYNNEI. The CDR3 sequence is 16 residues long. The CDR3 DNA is TGTGCCAGCAGTGAATCGGCTTATGCCAACACCGGGGAGCTGTTTTTT. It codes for CASSESAYANTGELFF.

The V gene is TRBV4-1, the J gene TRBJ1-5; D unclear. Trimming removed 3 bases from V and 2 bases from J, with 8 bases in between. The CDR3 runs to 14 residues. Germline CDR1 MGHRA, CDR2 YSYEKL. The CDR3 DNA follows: TGCGCCAGCAGCCACTCCCTAGGCAATCAGCCCCAGCATTTT. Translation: CASSHSLGNQPQHF.

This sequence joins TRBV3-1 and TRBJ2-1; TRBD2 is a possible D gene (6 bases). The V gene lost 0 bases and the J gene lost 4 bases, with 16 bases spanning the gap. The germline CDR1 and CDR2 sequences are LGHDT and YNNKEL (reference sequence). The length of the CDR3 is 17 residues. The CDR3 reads CASSQDLGGIGYNEQFF. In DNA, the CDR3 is TGTGCCAGCAGCCAAGATCTCGGCGGGATTGGGTACAATGAGCAGTTCTTC.

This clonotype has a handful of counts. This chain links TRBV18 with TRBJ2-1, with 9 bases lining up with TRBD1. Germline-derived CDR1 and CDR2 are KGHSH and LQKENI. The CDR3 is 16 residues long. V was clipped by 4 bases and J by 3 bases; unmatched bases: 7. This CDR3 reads CASSQGQGPGYNEQFF. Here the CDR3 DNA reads TGTGCCAGCTCACAAGGACAGGGGCCCGGCTACAATGAGCAGTTCTTC.

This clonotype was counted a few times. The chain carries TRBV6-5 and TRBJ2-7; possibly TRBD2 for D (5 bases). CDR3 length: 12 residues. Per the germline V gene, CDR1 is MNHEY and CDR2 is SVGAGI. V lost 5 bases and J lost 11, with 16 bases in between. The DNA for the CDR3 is TGTGCCAGCAGTGGGAACGGGGTCTCGGAGTACTTC. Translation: CASSGNGVSEYF.

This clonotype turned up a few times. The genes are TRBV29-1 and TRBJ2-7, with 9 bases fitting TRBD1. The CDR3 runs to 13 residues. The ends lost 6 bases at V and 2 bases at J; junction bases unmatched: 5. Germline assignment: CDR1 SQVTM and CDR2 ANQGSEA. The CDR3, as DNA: TGCAGCGTCCCGGGACAGGGACCCTACGAGCAGTACTTC. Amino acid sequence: CSVPGQGPYEQYF.

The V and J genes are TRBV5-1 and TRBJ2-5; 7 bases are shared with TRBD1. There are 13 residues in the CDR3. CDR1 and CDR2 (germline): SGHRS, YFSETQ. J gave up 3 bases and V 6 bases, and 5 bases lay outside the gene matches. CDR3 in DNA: TGCGCCAGCACCATTACAGGGGAAGAGACCCAGTACTTC. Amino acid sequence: CASTITGEETQYF.